This T cell receptor beta chain is from a study of blood T cell repertoires in COVID-19. About this clone itself: Other DNA variants within this sample encode the same CDR3.

The data were produced by immunoSEQ multiplex PCR, yet TCRdb's version contains in-frame clones alone and is incomplete. The sample holds hundreds of thousands of clones; 65% to 90% are singletons and the top ten take more than 9%. Germline values: CDR1 LNHNV, CDR2 YYDKDF (reference sequence). The CDR3 has 15 residues. The ends lost 0 bases at V and 5 bases at J; junction bases unmatched: 4. Sequenced input: peripheral blood. This clonotype originated in a man aged 50 to 60 with COVID-19, enrolled during active disease. The rearrangement links TRBV15 to TRBJ1-5; TRBD1 aligns across 7 bases. The CDR3, as DNA: TGTGCCACCAGCAGAGATGGGCAGGGGGATCAGCCCCAGCATTTT. Encoded protein: CATSRDGQGDQPQHF.